These 16 T cell receptor beta chains share one sample of origin, sequenced in a study of T cells in Graves' hyperthyroidism and ophthalmopathy. The investigators amplified TCR beta CDR3 regions from RNA transcripts. A set of HTBI primers served as the primers for a first-round RT-PCR of the TCR CDR3. TCRdb redid the calling of the multiplex PCR reads with MiXCR, one entry per CDR3 protein. The sample shows 540,000 or so distinct CDR3 sequences, 46% of them seen only once. Sequencing was done on a sample of peripheral blood or thyroid tissue (not recorded which). All receptors derive from an adult woman with Graves' disease, either hyperthyroidism or ophthalmopathy (not recorded which).

This chain links TRBV6-6 with TRBJ2-5; TRBD2 is a possible D gene (5 bases). CDR1 is MNHNY, CDR2 SVGAGI, per germline (reference sequence). V was pared by 0 bases and J by 4 bases, with 12 bases between. The CDR3 loop spans 15 amino acids. CDR3 sequence (DNA): TGTGCCAGCAGTTACTCGATCGGAGGCTTAGAGACCCAGTACTTC. Translation gives CASSYSIGGLETQYF.

Of note for this clonotype: The junction departs from germline at one end; a sequencing error may be responsible. The chain employs TRBV10-3 and TRBJ2-7; 12 nucleotides agree with TRBD1. This CDR3 is built from 14 residues. The germline gives CDR1 ENHRY, CDR2 SYGVKD. The CDR3 region is CAIRGTGGIGERYF. CDR3 nucleotides: TGTGCCATCAGGGGGACAGGGGGCATTGGCGAGCGGTACTTC.

The rearrangement uses TRBV9 and TRBJ1-4; TRBD1 matches 7 bases. The germline V gene has CDR1 SGDLS and CDR2 YYNGEE. V shed 3 bases, J shed 4 bases, and the junction held 0 bases outside the gene matches. The CDR3 consists of 13 residues. The CDR3 here is CASSGQGNEKLFF. The DNA for the CDR3 is TGTGCCAGCAGCGGACAGGGTAATGAAAAACTGTTTTTT.

The gene calls are TRBV10-3 and TRBJ1-5; D possibly corresponds to TRBD1 (6 bases). The CDR3 extends over 14 amino acids. V lost 6 bases to trimming and J lost 6 bases, with 15 bases between them. In germline, CDR1 is ENHRY, CDR2 SYGVKD. The CDR3 spells CAIRETGKGQPQHF. CDR3 in DNA: TGTGCCATCAGAGAAACAGGGAAGGGTCAGCCCCAGCATTTT.

This clonotype was seen ten or more times. The rearrangement uses TRBV12-3 or TRBV12-4 and TRBJ1-3, with 8 positions matching TRBD1. Trimming removed 3 bases from V and 4 bases from J; junction bases left unmatched: 5. The CDR3 contains 15 residues. Written as DNA, the CDR3 is TGTGCCAGCAGTTTCCCAGGGGGCACCGGAAACACCATATATTTT. Residues: CASSFPGGTGNTIYF.

V usage is TRBV20-1 and J usage is TRBJ2-7; 14 bases are shared with TRBD2. V shed 6 bases, J shed 1 base, and the junction held 5 bases outside the gene matches. This CDR3 is 15 amino acids long. Germline V gene data show CDR1 as DFQATT and CDR2 as SNEGSKA (reference sequence). For the CDR3, the DNA is TGCAGTGCCGAGGGACTAGCGGGAGTTTCCTACGAGCAGTACTTC. Its protein product is CSAEGLAGVSYEQYF.

This clonotype was counted only a few times. The chain couples TRBV19 to TRBJ1-5; D is uncertain. The CDR3 contains 15 residues. Germline V lookup: CDR1 LNHDA, CDR2 SQIVND (reference sequence). Trimming left V 8 bases short and J 2 bases short, with 16 bases between. The CDR3 sequence is CASEDVQWRNQPQHF. The DNA for the CDR3 is TGTGCCAGTGAGGACGTACAATGGCGCAATCAGCCCCAGCATTTT.

The rearrangement links TRBV9 to TRBJ2-3, with D uncertain. The V end lost 0 bases, the J end lost 4 bases, and 9 bases lay between the germline ends. The CDR3 spans 14 residues. Germline values: CDR1 SGDLS, CDR2 YYNGEE. CDR3 sequence reads: CASSVVGVADTQYF. CDR3 DNA sequence: TGTGCCAGCAGCGTAGTTGGGGTGGCAGATACGCAGTATTTT.

A few counts support this clonotype. The chain links TRBV19 to TRBJ1-2; D uncertain. This CDR3 has 15 residues. Germline CDR1 LNHDA, CDR2 SQIVND (reference sequence). Between the trimmed V and J ends, which lost 7 bases and 4 bases, there was a span of 19 bases. CDR3 loop: CASTATKVEGYGYTF. The CDR3 DNA is TGTGCCAGTACCGCTACAAAGGTCGAGGGCTATGGCTACACCTTC.

The gene calls are TRBV20-1 and TRBJ1-1, with D unresolved. Germline values: CDR1 DFQATT, CDR2 SNEGSKA (reference sequence). The CDR3 consists of 14 residues. V was shortened by 3 bases and J by 2 bases, with 13 bases between the two germline ends. CDR3 loop: CSASSQSANTEAFF. The CDR3 DNA is TGCAGTGCTAGTTCCCAGTCAGCTAACACTGAAGCTTTCTTT.

This clonotype was detected many times. CDR3 amino acids: CSVQQGTEAFF. DNA of the CDR3: TGCAGCGTACAACAGGGTACTGAAGCTTTCTTT. V and J are TRBV29-1 and TRBJ1-1; D is possibly TRBD1 (6 bases). Trimming took off 6 bases at V and 5 bases at J, with 10 bases between the two ends. The CDR3 totals 11 residues. Germline CDR1 reads SQVTM; CDR2 reads ANQGSEA.

V gene TRBV10-3 combines with J gene TRBJ2-3; D unresolved. CDR1 and CDR2 from the germline V gene are ENHRY and SYGVKD. CDR3 length equals 8 residues. The CDR3 nucleotides read TGTGACTCAGATACGCAGTATTTT. Amino acids: CDSDTQYF.

This clonotype was picked up many times. The CDR3 DNA reads as TGTGCCAGCAGTTTCGGGGTTTACTACGAGCAGTACTTC. Its protein is CASSFGVYYEQYF. This sequence joins TRBV12-3 or TRBV12-4 and TRBJ2-7; D may be TRBD2 (5 bases). The CDR3 spans 13 residues. V was shortened by 3 bases and J by 3 bases, with 9 bases between the two germline ends.

The CDR3 nucleotides read TGTGCCAGTAGTATCGGCCGGGGGGGGGGAGAGACCCAGTACTTC. This sequence encodes CASSIGRGGGETQYF. This chain uses TRBV19 with TRBJ2-5; 8 bases are shared with TRBD2. With V trimmed by 3 bases and J by 4 bases, 7 bases remained unmatched. Germline loops: CDR1 LNHDA, CDR2 SQIVND (reference sequence). The CDR3 has 15 amino acids. The full variable domain, with the rest looked up from reference TRBV19 and TRBJ2-5, is DGGITQSPKYLFRKEGQNVTLSCEQNLNHDAMYWYRQDPGQGLRLIYYSQIVNDFQKGDIAEGYSVSREKKESFPLTVTSAQKNPTAFYLCASSIGRGGGETQYFGPGTRLLVL.

The chain combines TRBV2 with TRBJ2-5, with a possible D match to TRBD2 (5 bases). Germline V gives CDR1 SNHLY, CDR2 FYNNEI. Deletions cut 3 bases from V and 5 bases from J, with 16 bases between. This CDR3 is 15 amino acids long. CDR3 protein: CASSDQSGMMETQYF. In DNA form, the CDR3 reads TGTGCCAGCAGTGATCAGTCGGGGATGATGGAGACCCAGTACTTC.

Concerning this clonotype: One end of the junction fails to match germline, which may point to a read error. The J gene is TRBJ1-2, the V gene TRBV20-1; TRBD1 might be the D (6 bases). Germline loops: CDR1 DFQATT, CDR2 SNEGSKA (reference sequence). This CDR3 is built from 19 residues. CDR3 sequence (DNA): TGCAGTGCTGGAGATTATGGGGTGGGGGGGCCGCGACAAGTCATAGGCTACACCTTC. Translating it yields CSAGDYGVGGPRQVIGYTF.